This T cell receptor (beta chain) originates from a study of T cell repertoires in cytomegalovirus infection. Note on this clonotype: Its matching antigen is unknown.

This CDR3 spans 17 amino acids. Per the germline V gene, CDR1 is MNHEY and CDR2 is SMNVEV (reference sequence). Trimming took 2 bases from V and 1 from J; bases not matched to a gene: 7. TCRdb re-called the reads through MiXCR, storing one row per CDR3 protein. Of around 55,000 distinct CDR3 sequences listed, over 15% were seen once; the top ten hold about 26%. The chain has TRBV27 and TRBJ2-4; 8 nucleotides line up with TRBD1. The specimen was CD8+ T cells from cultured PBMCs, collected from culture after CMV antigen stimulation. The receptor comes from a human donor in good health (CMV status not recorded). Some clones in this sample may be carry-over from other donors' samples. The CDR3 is CASSLASGGAAKNIQYF. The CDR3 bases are TGTGCCAGCAGTTTAGCGTCAGGGGGCGCCGCCAAAAACATTCAGTACTTC.